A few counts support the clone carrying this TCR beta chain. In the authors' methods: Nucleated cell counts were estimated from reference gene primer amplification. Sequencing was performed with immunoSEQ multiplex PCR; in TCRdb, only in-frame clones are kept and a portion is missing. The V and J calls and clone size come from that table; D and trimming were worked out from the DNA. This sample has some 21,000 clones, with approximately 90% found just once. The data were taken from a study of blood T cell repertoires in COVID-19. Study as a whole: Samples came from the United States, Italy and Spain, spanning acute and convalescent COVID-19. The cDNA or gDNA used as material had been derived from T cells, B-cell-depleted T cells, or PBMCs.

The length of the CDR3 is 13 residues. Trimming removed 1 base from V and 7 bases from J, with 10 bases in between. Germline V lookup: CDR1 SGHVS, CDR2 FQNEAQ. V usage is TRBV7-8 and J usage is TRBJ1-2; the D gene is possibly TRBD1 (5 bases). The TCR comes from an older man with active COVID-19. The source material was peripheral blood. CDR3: CASSLGQGIGYTF. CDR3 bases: TGTGCCAGCAGCTTAGGTCAGGGAATTGGCTACACCTTC.